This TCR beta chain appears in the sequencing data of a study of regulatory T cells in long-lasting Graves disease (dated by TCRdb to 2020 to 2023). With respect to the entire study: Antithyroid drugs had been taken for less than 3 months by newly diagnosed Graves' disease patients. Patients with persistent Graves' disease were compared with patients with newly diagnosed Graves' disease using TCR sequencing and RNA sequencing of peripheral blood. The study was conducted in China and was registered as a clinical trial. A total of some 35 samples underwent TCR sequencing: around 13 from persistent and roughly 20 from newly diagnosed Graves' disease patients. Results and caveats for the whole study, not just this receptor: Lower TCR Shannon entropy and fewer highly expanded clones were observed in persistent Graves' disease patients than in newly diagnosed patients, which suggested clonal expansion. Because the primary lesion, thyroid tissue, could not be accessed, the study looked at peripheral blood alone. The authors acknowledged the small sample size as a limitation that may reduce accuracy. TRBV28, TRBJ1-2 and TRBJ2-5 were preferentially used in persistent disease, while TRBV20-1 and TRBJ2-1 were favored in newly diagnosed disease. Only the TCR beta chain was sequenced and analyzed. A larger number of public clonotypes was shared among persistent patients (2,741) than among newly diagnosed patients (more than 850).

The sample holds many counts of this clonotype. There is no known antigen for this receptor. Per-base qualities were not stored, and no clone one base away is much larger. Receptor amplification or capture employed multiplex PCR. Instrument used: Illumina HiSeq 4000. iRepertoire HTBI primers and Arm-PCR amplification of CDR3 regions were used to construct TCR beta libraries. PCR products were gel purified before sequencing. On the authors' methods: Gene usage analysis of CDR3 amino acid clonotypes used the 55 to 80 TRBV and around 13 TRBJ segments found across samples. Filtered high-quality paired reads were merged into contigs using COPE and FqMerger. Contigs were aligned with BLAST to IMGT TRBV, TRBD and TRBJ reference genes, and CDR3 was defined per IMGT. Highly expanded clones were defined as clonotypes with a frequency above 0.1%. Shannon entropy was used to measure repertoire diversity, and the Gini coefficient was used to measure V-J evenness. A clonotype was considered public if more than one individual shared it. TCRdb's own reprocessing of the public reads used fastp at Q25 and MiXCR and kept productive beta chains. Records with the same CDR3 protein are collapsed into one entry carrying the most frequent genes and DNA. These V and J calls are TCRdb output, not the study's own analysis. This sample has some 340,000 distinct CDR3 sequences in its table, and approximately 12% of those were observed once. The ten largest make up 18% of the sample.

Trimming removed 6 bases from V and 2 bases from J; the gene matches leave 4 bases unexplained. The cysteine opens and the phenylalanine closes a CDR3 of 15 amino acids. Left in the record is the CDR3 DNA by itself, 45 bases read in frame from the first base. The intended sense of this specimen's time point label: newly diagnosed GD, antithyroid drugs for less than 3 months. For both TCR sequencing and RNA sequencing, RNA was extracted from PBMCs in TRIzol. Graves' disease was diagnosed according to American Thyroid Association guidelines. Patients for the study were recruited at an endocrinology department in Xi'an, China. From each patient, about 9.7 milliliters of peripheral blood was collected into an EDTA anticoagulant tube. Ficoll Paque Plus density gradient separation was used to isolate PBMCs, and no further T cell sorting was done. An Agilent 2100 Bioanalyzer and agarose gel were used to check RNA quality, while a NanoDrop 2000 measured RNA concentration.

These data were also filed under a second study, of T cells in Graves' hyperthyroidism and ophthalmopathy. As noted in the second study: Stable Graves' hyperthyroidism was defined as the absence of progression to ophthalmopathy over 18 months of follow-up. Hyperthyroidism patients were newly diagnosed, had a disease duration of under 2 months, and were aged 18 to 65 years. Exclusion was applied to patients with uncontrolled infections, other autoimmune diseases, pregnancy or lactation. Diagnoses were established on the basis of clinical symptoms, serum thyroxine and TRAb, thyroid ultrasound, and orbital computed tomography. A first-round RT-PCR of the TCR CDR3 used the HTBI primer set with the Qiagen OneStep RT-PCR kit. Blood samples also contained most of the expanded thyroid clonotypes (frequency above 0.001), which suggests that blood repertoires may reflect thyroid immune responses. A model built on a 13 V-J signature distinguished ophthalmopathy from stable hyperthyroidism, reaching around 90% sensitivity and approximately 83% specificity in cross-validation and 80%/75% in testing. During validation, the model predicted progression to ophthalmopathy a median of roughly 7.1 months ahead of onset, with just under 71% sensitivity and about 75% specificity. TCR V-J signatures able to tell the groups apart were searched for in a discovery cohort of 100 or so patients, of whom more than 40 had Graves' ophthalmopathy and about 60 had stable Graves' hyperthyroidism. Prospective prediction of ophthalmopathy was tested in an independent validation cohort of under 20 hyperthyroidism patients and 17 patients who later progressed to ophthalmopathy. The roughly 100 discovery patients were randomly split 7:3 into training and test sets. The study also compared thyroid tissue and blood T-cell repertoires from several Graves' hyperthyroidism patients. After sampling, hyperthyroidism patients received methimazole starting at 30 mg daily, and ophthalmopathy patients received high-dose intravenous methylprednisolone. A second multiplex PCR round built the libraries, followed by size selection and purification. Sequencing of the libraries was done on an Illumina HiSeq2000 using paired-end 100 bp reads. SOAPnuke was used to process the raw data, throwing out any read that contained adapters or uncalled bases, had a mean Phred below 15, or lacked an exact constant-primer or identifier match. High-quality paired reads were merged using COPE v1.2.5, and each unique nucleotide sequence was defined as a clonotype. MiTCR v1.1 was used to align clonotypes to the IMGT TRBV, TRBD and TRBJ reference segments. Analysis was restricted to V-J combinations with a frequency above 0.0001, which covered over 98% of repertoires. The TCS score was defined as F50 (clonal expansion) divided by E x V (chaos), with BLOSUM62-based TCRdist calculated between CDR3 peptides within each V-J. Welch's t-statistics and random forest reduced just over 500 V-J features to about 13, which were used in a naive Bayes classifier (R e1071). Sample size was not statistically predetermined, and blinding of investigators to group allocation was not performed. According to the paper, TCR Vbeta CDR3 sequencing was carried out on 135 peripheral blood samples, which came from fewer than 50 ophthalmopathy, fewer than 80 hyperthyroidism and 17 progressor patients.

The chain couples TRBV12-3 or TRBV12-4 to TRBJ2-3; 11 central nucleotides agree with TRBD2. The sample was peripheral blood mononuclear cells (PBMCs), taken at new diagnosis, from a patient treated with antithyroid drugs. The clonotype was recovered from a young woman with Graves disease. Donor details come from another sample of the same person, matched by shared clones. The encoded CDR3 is CASSSTSGTTDTQYF. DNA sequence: TGTGCCAGCAGCTCGACTAGCGGGACCACAGATACGCAGTATTTT.